The sequence of this T cell receptor beta chain was determined in a study of OX40 agonist ivuxolimab in advanced cancers. Study observations and caveats: Among expanded peripheral T cells, antigen specificity went undetermined.

Comment on this clone: The antigen remains unidentified.

The length of the CDR3 is 16 residues. The trim removed 4 bases at V and 4 bases at J, leaving 11 bases unmatched. From germline, CDR1 is MDHEN and CDR2 SYDVKM. TCRdb's copy holds only in-frame clones and misses some; the assay was immunoSEQ multiplex PCR. The sample has 20,000 to 25,000 clones, roughly 80% seen once. Specimen: CD4+ or CD8+ T cells sorted from blood, collected in a trial of the OX40 agonist ivuxolimab. This TCR was sampled from an adult with an advanced solid tumor such as melanoma, head and neck, liver or kidney cancer. The genes are TRBV28 and TRBJ2-5, with 8 positions matching TRBD1. CDR3 coding DNA: TGTGCCAGCAGTTCCCGGCTCGACAGGGGTTCAGAGACCCAGTACTTC. Amino acid sequence: CASSSRLDRGSETQYF.